The rows below give T cell receptor beta chains drawn from one sample of a study of blood T cells in healthy people across ages. In TCRdb, the 5' RACE reads were re-called with MiXCR into one record per CDR3 protein. Of about 1.8 million distinct CDR3 sequences listed, roughly 49% are singletons. The sequenced material came from blood. The receptors were gathered from a woman between 40 and 55 years old in good health. The CDR3 runs from the conserved cysteine through the conserved F or W. D genes are given only for firm matches. Only some rows state a clone size, as once, few, many or a class for expanded clones.

V gene	J gene	clone size	D gene	CDR3 DNA	CDR3 protein
TRBV10-3	TRBJ2-7	few	TRBD1	TGTGCCATCAGTGAGACAACAGGGGCCCTGACCTACGAGCAGTACTTC	CAISETTGALTYEQYF
TRBV7-9	TRBJ2-3	.	.	TGTGCCAGCAGCTTTCCCCGGGCAGATACGCGGTATTTT	CASSFPRADTRYF
TRBV20-1	TRBJ2-5	few	.	TGCAGTGCCCTAAACGTCGAGACCCAGTACTTC	CSALNVETQYF
TRBV20-1	TRBJ2-6	.	.	TGCAGTGCTAGCGACCCCAGCTCTGGGGCCAACGTCCTGACTTTC	CSASDPSSGANVLTF
TRBV28	TRBJ2-1	.	.	TGTGCCAGCAGTTTAGCGTATCCCGAGGGGTACAATGAGCAGTTCTTC	CASSLAYPEGYNEQFF
TRBV6-6	TRBJ2-3	.	.	TGTGCCAGCAGTTACTCGGAGCGGTTAGGCACAGATACGCAGTATTTT	CASSYSERLGTDTQYF
TRBV6-5	TRBJ2-7	.	.	TGTGCCAGCAGTTATGGGGGGCGAAACAATGAGCAGTACTTC	CASSYGGRNNEQYF
TRBV27	TRBJ2-5	.	.	TGTGCCAGCAGTAGCCAGGGTAATCAAGAGACCCAGTACTTC	CASSSQGNQETQYF
TRBV5-1	TRBJ2-7	.	TRBD2	TGCGCCAGCAGCTTGCTAGCGGGGGATGGAGAGCAGTACTTC	CASSLLAGDGEQYF
TRBV5-1	TRBJ2-7	.	.	TGCGCCAGCAGCTTGGTTCCGGGCGGGGTCACCTACGAGCAGTACTTC	CASSLVPGGVTYEQYF
TRBV7-2	TRBJ2-7	few	.	TGTGCCAGCAGCTTCCTACCTGGCTACGAGCAGTACTTC	CASSFLPGYEQYF
TRBV27	TRBJ1-2	.	TRBD1	TGTGCCAGCAATGACAGGGAGGGCTATGGCTACACCTTC	CASNDREGYGYTF
TRBV9	TRBJ2-3	.	TRBD2	TGTGCCAGCAGCGCCCCGACTAGCGGGGGTGTTGGAGATACGCAGTATTTT	CASSAPTSGGVGDTQYF
TRBV15	TRBJ2-1	.	.	TGTGCCTCCAGCAGAGATCGAGGGCAGGCGTATGAGCAGTTCTTC	CASSRDRGQAYEQFF
TRBV27	TRBJ1-5	.	TRBD1	TGTGCCAGCAGTTTGACAGGGCCCCAGCCCCAGCATTTT	CASSLTGPQPQHF
TRBV12-3/TRBV12-4	TRBJ2-1	.	TRBD2	TGTGCCAGCAGCCACACTAGCGGAGTGTACAATGAGCAGTTCTTC	CASSHTSGVYNEQFF
TRBV5-1	TRBJ2-3	.	TRBD1	TGCGCCAGCAGAAAGGACAGGGGAATCACAGATACGCAGTATTTT	CASRKDRGITDTQYF
TRBV3-1	TRBJ2-1	few	.	TGTGCCAGCAGCCAACGGGACCAATACAATGAGCAGTTCTTC	CASSQRDQYNEQFF
TRBV5-1	TRBJ2-6	few	.	TGCGCCAGCAGCCTCATACAAACCTCTGGGGCCAACGTCCTGACTTTC	CASSLIQTSGANVLTF
TRBV5-1	TRBJ2-1	.	TRBD2	TGCGCCAGCAGCCCGACAGCGGGGGGGCAGAATGAGCAGTTCTTC	CASSPTAGGQNEQFF
TRBV24-1	TRBJ1-5	.	TRBD1	TGTGCCACCGCCGGGACAGGGGAATATCAGCCCCAGCATTTT	CATAGTGEYQPQHF
TRBV25-1	TRBJ1-6	.	TRBD1	TGTGCCAGCAGGGGAACAGGGGGTTTCTATAATTCACCCCTCCACTTT	CASRGTGGFYNSPLHF
TRBV4-3	TRBJ2-3	.	.	TGCGCCGGCAGCCAAGATTCGGCGGGGGCTTCAGATACGCAGTATTTT	CAGSQDSAGASDTQYF
TRBV13	TRBJ1-2	.	TRBD1	TGTGCCAGCAGCTTCGGGACAGGTGATGTGCGCTACACCTTC	CASSFGTGDVRYTF
TRBV7-2	TRBJ2-3	.	TRBD2	TGTGCCAGCAGCTTAGCAGCTAGCGGGGGGGTCGTCACAGATACGCAGTATTTT	CASSLAASGGVVTDTQYF
TRBV7-9	TRBJ1-1	few	TRBD1	TGTGCCAGCAGCTCCCGACAGGGGGCTGAAGCTTTCTTT	CASSSRQGAEAFF
TRBV5-1	TRBJ1-4	.	.	TGCGCCAGCAGCCCGGTCGAGCAGAGTGCAACTAATGAAAAACTGTTTTTT	CASSPVEQSATNEKLFF
TRBV25-1	TRBJ1-2	.	TRBD1	TGTGCCAGCAGTGATCCGATTGACAGGGTGGGTCAGGGCTACACCTTC	CASSDPIDRVGQGYTF
TRBV20-1	TRBJ1-2	.	.	TGCAGTGCTAGAGTAGGGATCCGTGGCTACACCTTC	CSARVGIRGYTF
TRBV20-1	TRBJ1-1	.	.	TGCAGTGCGCCCTCGAGTGGAAGATTGAACACTGAAGCTTTCTTT	CSAPSSGRLNTEAFF
TRBV7-3	TRBJ2-4	few	.	TGTGCCAGCAGCTTAGGGGCAGGGGTTAAAAACATTCAGTACTTC	CASSLGAGVKNIQYF
TRBV7-3	TRBJ1-1	.	TRBD1	TGTGCCAGCAGCCATTCTCCAGGGGGCCCTGAAGCTTTCTTT	CASSHSPGGPEAFF
TRBV27	TRBJ1-5	.	TRBD1	TGTGCCAGCAGTTTACGGTCGGAGGACAGGGTGGGGACGGCTAATCAGCCCCAGCATTTT	CASSLRSEDRVGTANQPQHF
TRBV10-3	TRBJ1-1	.	.	TGTGCCATCAAAGGACCCACGAACACTGAAGCTTTCTTT	CAIKGPTNTEAFF
TRBV11-3	TRBJ2-5	.	.	TGTGCCAGCAGCCAACGAACCGGGACAAACAAAGAGACCCAGTACTTC	CASSQRTGTNKETQYF
TRBV7-2	TRBJ2-7	few	.	TGTGCCAGCAGCGCCAGTCCCCAGGCGGGCGAGCAGTACTTC	CASSASPQAGEQYF